This TCR beta chain was obtained from a study of CD8 T cells in ankylosing spondylitis. Findings and limits, study-wide: Typical of ankylosing spondylitis blood, it appeared, was a TCR beta motif of fewer than 10 highly homologous variants. Clones linked to the disease showed a CD8+ phenotype. They occurred at relatively low frequencies in peripheral blood. Reportedly, matched ankylosing spondylitis synovial fluid was significantly enriched for disease-linked clones. A number of the motif variants had already been described in reactive arthritis synovial fluid and blood.

Per the germline V gene, CDR1 is DFQATT and CDR2 is SNEGSKA (reference sequence). The CDR3 spans 15 residues. V lost 5 bases to trimming and J lost 4 bases; unmatched junction nucleotides: 11. Quantitative 5'-RACE with molecular barcodes produced the TCR beta libraries. TCRdb redid the calling of the 5' RACE reads with MiXCR, one entry per CDR3 protein. Of 330,000 or so distinct CDR3 sequences listed, under 8.5% are singletons. The sample holds a few counts of this clonotype. Antigen specificity is unknown. The source of this sequence is a male donor with ankylosing spondylitis. Sequenced input: blood, either unsorted or a sorted T cell fraction (not recorded which). The rearrangement joins TRBV20-1 to TRBJ2-1; 7 bases align to TRBD1. The CDR3 bases are TGCAGTGCTCGAAACCGGGACAGACTATACAATGAGCAGTTCTTC. Protein product: CSARNRDRLYNEQFF.